Below, one T cell receptor (beta chain) is given with its context. These data are taken from a study of blood T cell repertoires in COVID-19. On the study more broadly: Sites in the United States, Italy and Spain provided acute and convalescent COVID-19 samples. T cells, B-cell-depleted T cells, or PBMCs supplied cDNA or gDNA.

With 4 bases removed from V and 9 bases from J, the gap between germline ends came to 13 bases. Germline V gene sequence: CDR1 SNHLY, CDR2 FYNNEI. This CDR3 has 14 residues. In the original workflow: Counts of nucleated cells, estimated from reference gene primer amplification, were obtained. Sequencing used immunoSEQ multiplex PCR; TCRdb keeps in-frame clones, though not all of them. Clone size and V and J calls were adopted from that table, with D and trimming inferred from the DNA. The profile shows about 98,000 clones, approximately 86% of them singletons. The sample consisted of peripheral blood. This receptor was identified in a man in his 70s with active or convalescent COVID-19. The chain is built from TRBV2 and TRBJ1-6; weak D call: TRBD1 (6 bases). The CDR3 DNA is TGTGCCAGCAGTGCAAGGGGGTCAGGTTCACCCCTCCACTTT. This codes for CASSARGSGSPLHF. The whole variable domain, filled in from reference TRBV2 and TRBJ1-6, reads EPEVTQTPSHQVTQMGQEVILRCVPISNHLYFYWYRQILGQKVEFLVSFYNNEISEKSEIFDDQFSVERPDGSNFTLKIRSTKLEDSAMYFCASSARGSGSPLHFGNGTRLTVT.